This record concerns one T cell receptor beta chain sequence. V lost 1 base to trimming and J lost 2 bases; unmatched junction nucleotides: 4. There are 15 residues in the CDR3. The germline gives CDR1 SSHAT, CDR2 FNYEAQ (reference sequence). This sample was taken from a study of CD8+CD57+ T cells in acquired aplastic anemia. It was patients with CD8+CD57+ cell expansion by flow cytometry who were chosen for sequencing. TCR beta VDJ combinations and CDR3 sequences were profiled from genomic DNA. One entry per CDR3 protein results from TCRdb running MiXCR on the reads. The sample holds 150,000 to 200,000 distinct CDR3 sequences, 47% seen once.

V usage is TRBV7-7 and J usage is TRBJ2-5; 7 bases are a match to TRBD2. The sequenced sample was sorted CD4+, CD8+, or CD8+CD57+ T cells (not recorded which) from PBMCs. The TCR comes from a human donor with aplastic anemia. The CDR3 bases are TGTGCCAGCAGCTTAGTGGCTAGCGGACAAGAGACCCAGTACTTC. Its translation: CASSLVASGQETQYF.